Given below is one TCR beta chain in context. Its matching antigen is unknown. This table comes from immunoSEQ multiplex PCR, and its TCRdb copy is limited to in-frame clones, with some not included. This sample has some 60,000 clones, with more than 80% found just once. This sample is part of a study of OX40 agonist ivuxolimab in advanced cancers. Study outcomes and limitations: Among the lowest peripheral clonal expansion occurred in 0.1-3.0 mg/kg partial responders.

V was pared by 5 bases and J by 10 bases, with 7 bases of the junction left unmatched. The germline gives CDR1 DFQATT, CDR2 SNEGSKA (reference sequence). This CDR3 is built from 11 residues. The chain employs TRBV20-1 and TRBJ1-1; 7 nucleotides align to TRBD1. The sample in question was CD4+ or CD8+ T cells sorted from blood, obtained in a trial of the OX40 agonist ivuxolimab. The TCR originated in an adult with an advanced solid tumor such as melanoma, head and neck, liver or kidney cancer. This CDR3 is CSARQGYGAFF. The DNA of the CDR3 is TGCAGTGCTCGACAGGGATACGGAGCTTTCTTT.